Listed here are 32 T cell receptor beta chains from one sample, sequenced in a study of cytomegalovirus exposure and HLA in healthy donors. Both 60 Vbeta primers and 13 Jbeta primers went into the PCR. This table comes from immunoSEQ multiplex PCR, and its TCRdb copy is limited to in-frame clones, with some not included. The data show about 170,000 clones, less than 90% seen once. The sample taken for sequencing was PBMCs. The origin of the receptors is a woman aged 45-65 years in good health and CMV-seropositive.

The DNA for the CDR3 is TGTGCCAGCCCCTCTCCCCTCTCTAACTATGGCTACACCTTC. Translation: CASPSPLSNYGYTF. This chain uses TRBV27 with TRBJ1-2; D not certain. Germline V gene data show CDR1 as MNHEY and CDR2 as SMNVEV (reference sequence). The germline V and J ends were trimmed by 8 bases and 0 bases, with 13 bases remaining between them. The CDR3 is made up of 14 amino acids.

This clone has more than one count but fewer than ten. The V gene is TRBV7-2, the J gene TRBJ2-3, with a tentative D call TRBD1 (6 bases). The V end was cut by 5 bases, the J end by 2 bases, with 14 bases between. Germline-derived CDR1 and CDR2 are SGHTA and FQGNSA. This CDR3 is 15 amino acids long. In DNA, the CDR3 is TGTGCCAGCAGCCTTACAGGGTGGGACACAGATACGCAGTATTTT. Protein: CASSLTGWDTDTQYF.

The genes are TRBV5-1 and TRBJ2-7, with D possibly being TRBD2 (6 bases). This CDR3 is 16 amino acids long. The V gene's germline CDR1 is SGHRS and CDR2 YFSETQ. V lost 0 bases to trimming and J lost 0 bases, with 13 bases between them. DNA for the CDR3: TGCGCCAGCAGCTTGGTGGGCGGGATTGGCTCCTACGAGCAGTACTTC. Translation gives CASSLVGGIGSYEQYF.

The genes are TRBV4-3 and TRBJ1-2; 7 nucleotides match TRBD1. Unmatched junction bases numbered 11, after V lost 0 bases and J lost 7 bases. Germline V lookup: CDR1 LGHNA, CDR2 YSLEER. This CDR3 spans 16 amino acids. DNA of the CDR3: TGCGCCAGCAGCCAAGACCGCGACTACAGGGGAGGTGGCTACACCTTC. It specifies CASSQDRDYRGGGYTF.

This clone was seen only a few times. The rearrangement joins TRBV5-1 to TRBJ2-1; TRBD2 is a possible D gene (6 bases). There are 16 residues in the CDR3. V dropped 3 bases and J dropped 0 bases, with 13 bases sitting between them. CDR1 SGHRS and CDR2 YFSETQ come from the germline V gene. CDR3 coding DNA: TGCGCCAGCAGCTGGCGGGGCGCGAGCTCCTACAATGAGCAGTTCTTC. This codes for CASSWRGASSYNEQFF. The full variable domain, with the rest looked up from reference TRBV5-1 and TRBJ2-1, is KAGVTQTPRYLIKTRGQQVTLSCSPISGHRSVSWYQQTPGQGLQFLFEYFSETQRNKGNFPGRFSGRQFSNSRSEMNVSTLELGDSALYLCASSWRGASSYNEQFFGPGTRLTVL.

The chain uses TRBV7-8 and TRBJ2-2; 11 bases line up with TRBD2. The CDR3 runs 18 residues. The V and J ends lost 2 bases and 3 bases, in that order; junction bases with no gene match: 8. Germline V CDR1 and CDR2: SGHVS, FQNEAQ. The CDR3 nucleotides read TGTGCCAGCAGCTTAATGCGACTAGCGGGATTCCACACCGGGGAGCTGTTTTTT. Its translation: CASSLMRLAGFHTGELFF.

In its sample, this clone was seen once. V usage is TRBV29-1 and J usage is TRBJ2-6; D not resolved. From germline, CDR1 is SQVTM and CDR2 ANQGSEA. The CDR3 totals 18 residues. V gave up 5 bases and J gave up 0 bases, with 20 bases separating them. The DNA for the CDR3 is TGCAGCGTTCCCTCGACACCCTATCCCTACTCTGGGGCCAACGTCCTGACTTTC. Amino acids: CSVPSTPYPYSGANVLTF.

The genes are TRBV7-3 and TRBJ2-1; 8 positions match TRBD2. Losses at the gene ends were 2 bases for V and 3 bases for J; bases not matched to a gene: 6. The CDR3 consists of 16 residues. In germline, CDR1 is SGHTA, CDR2 FQGTGA. The CDR3 nucleotides read TGTGCCAGCAGCTTATATCGGGCGGGGGGCTACAATGAGCAGTTCTTC. This gives the protein CASSLYRAGGYNEQFF.

The chain carries TRBV7-2 and TRBJ2-7; maybe TRBD2 (5 bases). Germline V gives CDR1 SGHTA, CDR2 FQGNSA. Trimming stripped 2 bases from V and 7 bases from J, with 9 bases between. CDR3 length: 12 amino acids. The CDR3 DNA reads as TGTGCCAGCAGCTTATTAGGCGGGGAGCAGTACTTC. Translating it yields CASSLLGGEQYF.

The chain employs TRBV2 and TRBJ1-1; D possibly corresponds to TRBD1 (5 bases). V was pared by 7 bases and J by 4 bases, with 13 bases between. There are 13 residues in the CDR3. CDR1 is SNHLY, CDR2 FYNNEI, per germline. CDR3 region: CASTGQQGTEAFF. CDR3 bases: TGTGCCAGCACAGGGCAGCAGGGCACTGAAGCTTTCTTT.

V is TRBV7-2 and J is TRBJ1-6, with D hard to call. Germline CDR1 reads SGHTA; CDR2 reads FQGNSA. The CDR3 extends over 12 amino acids. Trimming took off 5 bases at V and 7 bases at J, with 6 bases between the two ends. CDR3 sequence (DNA): TGTGCCAGCAGCCCCCCAAATTCACCCCTCCACTTT. Translation: CASSPPNSPLHF.

This chain links TRBV5-4 with TRBJ2-2; 12 bases line up with TRBD2. The V gene's germline CDR1 is SGHNT and CDR2 YYREEE (reference sequence). Trimming cost V 3 bases and J 8 bases; bases outside gene matches: 5. The CDR3 loop spans 15 amino acids. CDR3 region: CASSSGLAGTGELFF. The CDR3 DNA is TGTGCCAGCAGCTCCGGACTAGCGGGAACGGGGGAGCTGTTTTTT.

The V call is TRBV18, the J call TRBJ2-3, with 14 nucleotides matching TRBD2. CDR1 KGHSH and CDR2 LQKENI come from the germline V gene. After removal of 3 bases from V and 4 bases from J, the junction contained 3 bases not matched to a gene. The CDR3 has 16 amino acids. In nucleotides, the CDR3 is TGTGCCAGCTCACCGCCGACTAGCGGGAGGGCAGATACGCAGTATTTT. Protein: CASSPPTSGRADTQYF. Filled out from reference TRBV18 and TRBJ2-3, the complete variable domain reads NAGVMQNPRHLVRRRGQEARLRCSPMKGHSHVYWYRQLPEEGLKFMVYLQKENIIDESGMPKERFSAEFPKEGPSILRIQQVVRGDSAAYFCASSPPTSGRADTQYFGPGTRLTVL.

This chain joins TRBV18 and TRBJ2-4; D perhaps matches TRBD2 (6 bases). Germline V gene sequence: CDR1 KGHSH, CDR2 LQKENI. CDR3 length: 17 residues. Trimming removed 0 bases at V and 7 bases at J, with 19 bases between. CDR3 amino acids: CASSPPGSGSYTNIQYF. CDR3 DNA: TGTGCCAGCTCACCACCGGGGTCCGGGAGTTATACTAACATTCAGTACTTC. The complete variable domain, with remaining parts taken from reference TRBV18 and TRBJ2-4, reads NAGVMQNPRHLVRRRGQEARLRCSPMKGHSHVYWYRQLPEEGLKFMVYLQKENIIDESGMPKERFSAEFPKEGPSILRIQQVVRGDSAAYFCASSPPGSGSYTNIQYFGAGTRLSVL.

The count of this clone is one. The rearrangement links TRBV5-1 to TRBJ1-1; TRBD1 matches 9 bases. This CDR3 region has 14 residues. V gave up 1 base and J gave up 4 bases; unmatched junction bases: 2. CDR1 is SGHRS and CDR2 is YFSETQ in the germline V gene. Here the CDR3 DNA reads TGCGCCAGCAGCTTGACAGGGGGCGTCACTGAAGCTTTCTTT. The encoded protein is CASSLTGGVTEAFF.

This clone has only a few counts. CDR3 residues: CASSETGREKLFF. The CDR3 coding sequence is TGTGCCAGCAGTGAGACAGGGAGAGAAAAACTGTTTTTT. The gene calls are TRBV2 and TRBJ1-4; TRBD1 matches at 7 bases. Trimming removed 3 bases from V and 8 bases from J; junction bases left unmatched: 3. CDR1 and CDR2 (germline): SNHLY, FYNNEI. This CDR3 is built from 13 residues.

This sequence joins TRBV6-5 and TRBJ1-2; 8 bases line up with TRBD1. The CDR3 length is 16 residues. Trimming took 4 bases from V and 4 from J; bases not matched to a gene: 11. Per the germline V gene, CDR1 is MNHEY and CDR2 is SVGAGI. The CDR3 DNA is TGTGCCAGCAGTTTTACATCCAGGGGGCGCGGCTATGGCTACACCTTC. This gives the protein CASSFTSRGRGYGYTF.

This rearrangement joins TRBV19 to TRBJ2-5; 8 positions agree with TRBD2. The CDR3 spans 15 residues. V lost 3 bases, J lost 3 bases, and 6 bases stayed unmatched. The V gene's germline CDR1 is LNHDA and CDR2 SQIVND (reference sequence). CDR3 sequence (DNA): TGTGCCAGTAGTATGTCAGCGGGGGCCGAAGAGACCCAGTACTTC. Amino acids: CASSMSAGAEETQYF. Together with reference TRBV19 and TRBJ2-5, the CDR3 gives the full variable domain: DGGITQSPKYLFRKEGQNVTLSCEQNLNHDAMYWYRQDPGQGLRLIYYSQIVNDFQKGDIAEGYSVSREKKESFPLTVTSAQKNPTAFYLCASSMSAGAEETQYFGPGTRLLVL.

This sequence joins TRBV4-2 and TRBJ2-3, with D unresolved. The V gene lost 0 bases and the J gene lost 12 bases, with 13 bases spanning the gap. Germline loops: CDR1 LGHNA, CDR2 YNFKEQ. CDR3 size: 13 residues. CDR3: CASSQDTESRQYF. The CDR3 DNA reads TGTGCCAGCAGCCAAGACACCGAGTCCCGCCAGTATTTT.

V gene TRBV5-1 combines with J gene TRBJ1-3; D remains ambiguous. The CDR3 is 15 amino acids. V was pared by 1 base and J by 4 bases, with 12 bases between. The germline gives CDR1 SGHRS, CDR2 YFSETQ. Here the CDR3 reads CASSLTSLEGNTIYF. In nucleotides, the CDR3 is TGCGCCAGCAGCTTGACCTCGCTGGAGGGAAACACCATATATTTT.

V gene TRBV28 combines with J gene TRBJ1-2, with 7 bases fitting TRBD1. The CDR3 has 15 residues. J gave up 2 bases and V 5 bases, and 8 bases lay outside the gene matches. Germline V gene lookup returns CDR1 MDHEN and CDR2 SYDVKM. The DNA of the CDR3 is TGTGCCAGCAGTCTAGAGACAGGGTGGAACTATGGCTACACCTTC. It translates to CASSLETGWNYGYTF.

The J gene is TRBJ2-5, the V gene TRBV28, with TRBD2 matching 10 bases. V was clipped by 5 bases and J by 5 bases; unmatched bases: 8. CDR1 and CDR2 from the germline V gene are MDHEN and SYDVKM. This CDR3 comprises 15 residues. The CDR3 reads CASSPRLAGSETQYF. The CDR3 DNA follows: TGTGCCAGCAGTCCCAGACTAGCGGGCAGTGAGACCCAGTACTTC.

This clone has only one observation. The chain links TRBV5-4 to TRBJ1-1; 11 bases match TRBD1. Germline V gene sequence: CDR1 SGHNT, CDR2 YYREEE (reference sequence). V shed 4 bases and J 1 base; nucleotides not matched to a gene: 3. This CDR3 region has 15 residues. The CDR3 DNA reads as TGTGCCAGCAGCACCGGACAGGGGGCGAACACTGAAGCTTTCTTT. Protein sequence: CASSTGQGANTEAFF. Together with reference TRBV5-4 and TRBJ1-1, the CDR3 gives the full variable domain: ETGVTQSPTHLIKTRGQQVTLRCSSQSGHNTVSWYQQALGQGPQFIFQYYREEENGRGNFPPRFSGLQFPNYSSELNVNALELDDSALYLCASSTGQGANTEAFFGQGTRLTVV.

The CDR3 loop is CAWSAARTSGGGDTQYF. For the CDR3, the DNA is TGTGCCTGGAGTGCCGCTCGGACTAGCGGGGGAGGGGATACGCAGTATTTT. V is TRBV30 and J is TRBJ2-3, with 13 bases matching TRBD2. The CDR3 loop spans 17 amino acids. Germline V gives CDR1 GTSNPN, CDR2 SVGIG (reference sequence). The trim removed 1 base at V and 6 bases at J, leaving 10 bases unmatched.

The rearrangement links TRBV11-1 to TRBJ2-7; possibly TRBD2 for D (6 bases). CDR1 is SGHAT and CDR2 is FQDESV in the germline V gene (reference sequence). Trimming shortened V by 1 base and J by 3 bases, and 10 bases separated the two germline ends. The CDR3 is made up of 14 amino acids. The CDR3 DNA follows: TGTGCCAGCAGCTTAGTCCGGGGGAACTACGAGCAGTACTTC. It codes for CASSLVRGNYEQYF. Combining the CDR3 with reference TRBV11-1 and TRBJ2-7 gives the whole variable domain EAEVAQSPRYKITEKSQAVAFWCDPISGHATLYWYRQILGQGPELLVQFQDESVVDDSQLPKDRFSAERLKGVDSTLKIQPAELGDSAMYLCASSLVRGNYEQYFGPGTRLTVT.

The genes are TRBV6-6 and TRBJ2-3, with D possibly TRBD2 on 5 matching bases. Germline V gene sequence: CDR1 MNHNY, CDR2 SVGAGI (reference sequence). Trimming cost V 9 bases and J 2 bases, with 12 bases left between them. The CDR3 is 13 amino acids. The CDR3 DNA follows: TGTGCCAGTATAAGCGGTTCCACAGATACGCAGTATTTT. This translates into CASISGSTDTQYF.

This clone was seen only a few times. CDR3 region: CASSLSRKLAQGSGTQYF. For the CDR3, the DNA is TGTGCCAGCAGTTTATCCCGTAAACTTGCACAGGGGTCAGGTACGCAGTATTTT. The chain combines TRBV28 with TRBJ2-3, with 7 bases fitting TRBD1. Germline CDR1 MDHEN, CDR2 SYDVKM. V was clipped by 1 base and J by 8 bases; unmatched bases: 18. This CDR3 is built from 18 residues. The full variable domain, in which reference TRBV28 and TRBJ2-3 provide the parts outside the CDR3, is DVKVTQSSRYLVKRTGEKVFLECVQDMDHENMFWYRQDPGLGLRLIYFSYDVKMKEKGDIPEGYSVSREKKERFSLILESASTNQTSMYLCASSLSRKLAQGSGTQYFGPGTRLTVL.

This rearrangement joins TRBV4-2 to TRBJ2-7; 9 bases align to TRBD2. Trimming at V came to 1 base and at J to 7 bases, leaving 8 bases not matched to a gene. CDR1 is LGHNA and CDR2 is YNFKEQ in the germline V gene. The CDR3 has 15 amino acids. CDR3 DNA sequence: TGTGCCAGCAGCCAAGTCCAGCGGGGGGAGGGGGAGCAGTACTTC. Protein product: CASSQVQRGEGEQYF.

This clone was seen once. V is TRBV2 and J is TRBJ2-1, with TRBD2 identical over 9 bases. CDR1 is SNHLY, CDR2 FYNNEI, per germline. V trimming: 4 bases; J trimming: 0 bases; junction bases outside the gene matches: 4. CDR3 length: 16 residues. The CDR3 DNA reads as TGTGCCAGCAGTGTACTAGCGGGCGGCTCCTACAATGAGCAGTTCTTC. Protein sequence: CASSVLAGGSYNEQFF.

V is TRBV5-4 and J is TRBJ2-5; 9 bases fit TRBD1. In germline, CDR1 is SGHNT, CDR2 YYREEE (reference sequence). J lost 2 bases, V lost 0 bases, and 14 bases had no gene match. The CDR3 loop spans 19 amino acids. The CDR3 spells CASSLAPGTGTVLQETQYF. In DNA, the CDR3 is TGTGCCAGCAGCTTGGCCCCCGGGACAGGGACGGTCCTACAAGAGACCCAGTACTTC.

The chain uses TRBV27 and TRBJ1-2; tentative D call: TRBD1 (5 bases). This CDR3 contains 13 residues. The germline V and J ends were trimmed by 10 bases and 4 bases, with 16 bases remaining between them. From germline, CDR1 is MNHEY and CDR2 SMNVEV (reference sequence). The CDR3 region has the DNA TGTGCCACCCGGGAAGCGGGGGGCTATGGCTACACCTTC. Amino acid sequence: CATREAGGYGYTF.

The chain couples TRBV27 to TRBJ1-5, with no clear D. With 8 bases removed from V and 6 bases from J, the gap between germline ends came to 17 bases. Germline CDR1 is MNHEY and CDR2 is SMNVEV (reference sequence). This CDR3 is built from 14 residues. This CDR3 is CASRKSGYGQPQHF. The CDR3 nucleotides read TGTGCCAGCCGGAAGTCAGGATACGGTCAGCCCCAGCATTTT.